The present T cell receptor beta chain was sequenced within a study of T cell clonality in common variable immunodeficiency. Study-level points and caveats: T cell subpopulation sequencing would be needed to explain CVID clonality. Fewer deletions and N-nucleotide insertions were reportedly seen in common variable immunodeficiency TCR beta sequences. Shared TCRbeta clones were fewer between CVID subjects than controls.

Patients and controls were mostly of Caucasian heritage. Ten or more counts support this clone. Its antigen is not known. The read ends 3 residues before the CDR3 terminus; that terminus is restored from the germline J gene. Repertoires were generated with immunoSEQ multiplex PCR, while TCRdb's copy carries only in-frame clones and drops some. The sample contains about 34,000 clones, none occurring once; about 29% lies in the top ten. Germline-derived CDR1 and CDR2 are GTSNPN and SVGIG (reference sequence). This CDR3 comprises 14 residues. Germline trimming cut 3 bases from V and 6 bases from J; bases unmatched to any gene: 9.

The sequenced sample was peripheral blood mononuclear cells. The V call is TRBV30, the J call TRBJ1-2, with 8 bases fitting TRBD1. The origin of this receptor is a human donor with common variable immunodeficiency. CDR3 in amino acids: CAWSPGQAGDGYTF. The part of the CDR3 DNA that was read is TGTGCCTGGAGCCCGGGACAGGCTGGTGATGGC.